This passage covers 8 T cell receptor beta chains from one sample sequenced in a study of blood T cell repertoires in COVID-19. Using immunoSEQ multiplex PCR, the repertoire was profiled, and TCRdb retains in-frame clones only, with some absent. Here the sample spans 250,000 to 300,000 clones, around 84% being singletons. The sequencing input was peripheral blood. All receptors come from a woman aged 55 to 70 with COVID-19, enrolled during active disease.

This clone was recorded only once. The CDR3 is CASSSWGDFSSYNEQFF. The CDR3 DNA is TGTGCCAGCAGCTCGTGGGGGGACTTCAGCTCCTACAATGAGCAGTTCTTC. This chain joins TRBV7-9 and TRBJ2-1; possible D gene TRBD2, 6 bases. In germline, CDR1 is SEHNR, CDR2 FQNEAQ (reference sequence). CDR3 length equals 17 residues. The germline V and J ends were trimmed by 4 bases and 0 bases, with 16 bases remaining between them.

Turning to this clone: Other DNA sequences in the sample encode the same CDR3. The rearrangement joins TRBV11-3 to TRBJ2-3; D is unclear. This CDR3 has 13 residues. Germline assignment: CDR1 SGHNT and CDR2 YENEEA. V lost 1 base, J lost 3 bases, and 5 bases lay in between. CDR3 DNA: TGTGCCAGCAGCTTAGGGCCGACAGATACGCAGTATTTT. Translated: CASSLGPTDTQYF.

V usage is TRBV19 and J usage is TRBJ1-1, with TRBD1 matching 7 bases. Germline CDR1 is LNHDA and CDR2 is SQIVND (reference sequence). With 6 bases clipped from V and 4 bases from J, the junction kept 8 bases outside the gene matches. CDR3 length: 14 amino acids. CDR3 nucleotide sequence: TGTGCCAGTAGGGCGACAGGGAGGCTCACTGAAGCTTTCTTT. It codes for CASRATGRLTEAFF. Together with reference TRBV19 and TRBJ1-1, the CDR3 gives the full variable domain: DGGITQSPKYLFRKEGQNVTLSCEQNLNHDAMYWYRQDPGQGLRLIYYSQIVNDFQKGDIAEGYSVSREKKESFPLTVTSAQKNPTAFYLCASRATGRLTEAFFGQGTRLTVV.

This clone was detected only once. V is TRBV7-9 and J is TRBJ1-6; 7 bases align to TRBD1. Germline lookup yields CDR1 SEHNR and CDR2 FQNEAQ (reference sequence). V dropped 3 bases and J dropped 5; count of bases not matched to a gene: 1. The CDR3 runs 14 residues. CDR3 bases: TGTGCCAGCAGCTTCGGGACAGATAATTCACCCCTCCACTTT. Translated: CASSFGTDNSPLHF. The entire variable domain, with the rest obtained from reference TRBV7-9 and TRBJ1-6, is as follows: DTGVSQNPRHKITKRGQNVTFRCDPISEHNRLYWYRQTLGQGPEFLTYFQNEAQLEKSRLLSDRFSAERPKGSFSTLEIQRTEQGDSAMYLCASSFGTDNSPLHFGNGTRLTVT.

The chain's CDR3 is CASNGGGVRHNEQFF. Written as DNA, the CDR3 is TGTGCCAGCAACGGGGGGGGAGTTCGCCACAATGAGCAGTTCTTC. V is TRBV28 and J is TRBJ2-1, with TRBD2 identical over 8 bases. J gave up 5 bases and V 7 bases, and 10 bases lay outside the gene matches. Germline CDR1 is MDHEN and CDR2 is SYDVKM. This CDR3 has 15 amino acids.

The chain uses TRBV7-9 and TRBJ1-2, with a tentative D call TRBD1 (6 bases). From germline, CDR1 is SEHNR and CDR2 FQNEAQ (reference sequence). The CDR3 contains 14 residues. V lost 1 base to trimming and J lost 4 bases, with 10 bases between them. DNA for the CDR3: TGTGCCAGCAGCTTAGAGGGGACAAGCTATGGCTACACCTTC. This gives the protein CASSLEGTSYGYTF. The full variable domain, rest sourced from reference TRBV7-9 and TRBJ1-2, is DTGVSQNPRHKITKRGQNVTFRCDPISEHNRLYWYRQTLGQGPEFLTYFQNEAQLEKSRLLSDRFSAERPKGSFSTLEIQRTEQGDSAMYLCASSLEGTSYGYTFGSGTRLTVV.

This chain uses TRBV5-1 with TRBJ1-2, with TRBD1 identical over 7 bases. CDR1 SGHRS and CDR2 YFSETQ come from the germline V gene. V lost 2 bases to trimming and J lost 7 bases; unmatched junction nucleotides: 5. This CDR3 contains 13 residues. The CDR3 nucleotides are TGCGCCAGCAGCTTACGACAGGGAATTGGCTACACCTTC. Protein product: CASSLRQGIGYTF.

The rearrangement joins TRBV5-4 to TRBJ1-2; 7 nucleotides align to TRBD1. CDR3 length equals 14 residues. The germline CDR1 and CDR2 sequences are SGHNT and YYREEE (reference sequence). Trimming cost V 2 bases and J 4 bases; bases outside gene matches: 5. This chain's CDR3 is CASSFPGGGYGYTF. The DNA of the CDR3 is TGTGCCAGCAGCTTTCCAGGGGGAGGCTATGGCTACACCTTC.